Given below is one T cell receptor (beta chain) in context. This entry belongs to a study of control samples from healthy donors and cancer patients. The method was immunoSEQ multiplex PCR; TCRdb's version includes in-frame clones alone and lacks a portion of them. The table has tens of thousands of clones, about 88% seen once; the top ten hold 38%. This CDR3 is built from 21 residues. V lost 3 bases, J lost 6 bases, and 25 bases stayed unmatched. The germline V gene encodes CDR1 KGHSH and CDR2 LQKENI. The sequence was obtained from a man between 65 and 85 years old with lung cancer. The sample was PBMCs. This sequence joins TRBV18 and TRBJ2-3; 9 nucleotides match TRBD1. The CDR3: CASSPFVGQGSRYPAGDTQYF. Here the CDR3 DNA reads TGTGCCAGCTCACCCTTCGTAGGACAGGGGTCTCGCTATCCCGCCGGGGATACGCAGTATTTT.